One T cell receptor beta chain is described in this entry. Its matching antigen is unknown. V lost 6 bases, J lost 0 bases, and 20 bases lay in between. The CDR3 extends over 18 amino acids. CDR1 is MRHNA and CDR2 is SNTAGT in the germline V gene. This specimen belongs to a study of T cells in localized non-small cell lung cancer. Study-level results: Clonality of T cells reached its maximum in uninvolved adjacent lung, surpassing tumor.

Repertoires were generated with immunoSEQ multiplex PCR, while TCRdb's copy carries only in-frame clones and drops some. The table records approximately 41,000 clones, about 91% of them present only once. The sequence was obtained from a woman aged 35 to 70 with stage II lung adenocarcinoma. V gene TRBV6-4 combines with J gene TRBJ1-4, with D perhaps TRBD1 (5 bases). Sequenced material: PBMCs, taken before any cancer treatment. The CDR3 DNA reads TGTGCCAGCAGAGAAAGGGACGTCCGGGGATCAACTAATGAAAAACTGTTTTTT. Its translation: CASRERDVRGSTNEKLFF.